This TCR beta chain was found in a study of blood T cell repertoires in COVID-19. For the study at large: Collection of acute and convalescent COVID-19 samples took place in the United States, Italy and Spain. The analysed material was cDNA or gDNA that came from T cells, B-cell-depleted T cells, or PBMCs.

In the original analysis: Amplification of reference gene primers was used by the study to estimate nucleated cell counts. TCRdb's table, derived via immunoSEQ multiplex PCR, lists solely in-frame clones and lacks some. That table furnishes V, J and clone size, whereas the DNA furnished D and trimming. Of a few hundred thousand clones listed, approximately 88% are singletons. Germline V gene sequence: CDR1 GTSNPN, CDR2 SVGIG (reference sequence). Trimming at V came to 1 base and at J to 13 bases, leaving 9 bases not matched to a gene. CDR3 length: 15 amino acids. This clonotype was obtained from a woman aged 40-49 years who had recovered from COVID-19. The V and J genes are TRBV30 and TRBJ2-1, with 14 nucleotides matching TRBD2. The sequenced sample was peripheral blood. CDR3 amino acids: CAWSGGLAGATSQFF. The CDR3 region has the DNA TGTGCCTGGAGTGGGGGACTAGCGGGAGCTACATCCCAGTTCTTC.